Each of the 7 T cell receptor beta chains below was sequenced from the same sample in a study of cytomegalovirus exposure and HLA in healthy donors. A multiplex PCR was run with 60 Vbeta primers and 13 Jbeta primers. This table comes from immunoSEQ multiplex PCR, and its TCRdb copy is limited to in-frame clones, with some not included. The sample records 70,000 to 95,000 clones, 78% being singletons. The sample was PBMCs. Every receptor here comes from a middle-aged man in good health and CMV-seronegative.

The V gene is TRBV28, the J gene TRBJ2-7, with 8 bases that match TRBD1. The V gene's germline CDR1 is MDHEN and CDR2 SYDVKM. This CDR3 spans 13 amino acids. After removal of 2 bases from V and 5 bases from J, the junction contained 2 bases not matched to a gene. The CDR3 here is CASSLPGGDEQYF. CDR3 nucleotide sequence: TGTGCCAGCAGTTTACCAGGGGGCGACGAGCAGTACTTC.

The rearrangement uses TRBV7-2 and TRBJ1-2, with D perhaps TRBD1 (6 bases). The CDR3 has 15 amino acids. Trimming took off 4 bases at V and 0 bases at J, with 12 bases between the two ends. Per germline, CDR1 SGHTA and CDR2 FQGNSA. The CDR3 spells CASSSSGGSNYGYTF. DNA for the CDR3: TGTGCCAGCAGCTCGAGCGGGGGCTCTAACTATGGCTACACCTTC.

The gene calls are TRBV19 and TRBJ2-7, with D possibly being TRBD2 (5 bases). The CDR3 runs to 14 residues. V was cut by 5 bases and J by 4 bases, with 15 bases left in between. Germline V gene lookup returns CDR1 LNHDA and CDR2 SQIVND (reference sequence). CDR3 sequence reads: CASSPRTLTYEQYF. In DNA, the CDR3 is TGTGCCAGTAGTCCGCGGACTCTGACGTACGAGCAGTACTTC.

J is TRBJ1-1 and V is TRBV5-1; the D is unclear. Germline-derived CDR1 and CDR2 are SGHRS and YFSETQ. V lost 3 bases and J lost 7, with 10 bases in between. This CDR3 is built from 12 residues. Here the CDR3 DNA reads TGCGCCAGCAGCTCTGCGACATATGAAGCTTTCTTT. It yields the protein CASSSATYEAFF.

V is TRBV2 and J is TRBJ1-5, with D possibly matching TRBD1 (5 bases). Trimming stripped 2 bases from V and 7 bases from J, with 15 bases between. CDR1 and CDR2 (germline): SNHLY, FYNNEI. This CDR3 spans 15 amino acids. CDR3 sequence (DNA): TGTGCCAGCAGTGAAAACGGGCAGGGCGTACAGCCCCAGCATTTT. Translated: CASSENGQGVQPQHF. Combining the CDR3 with reference TRBV2 and TRBJ1-5 gives the whole variable domain EPEVTQTPSHQVTQMGQEVILRCVPISNHLYFYWYRQILGQKVEFLVSFYNNEISEKSEIFDDQFSVERPDGSNFTLKIRSTKLEDSAMYFCASSENGQGVQPQHFGDGTRLSIL.

A few counts support this clone. The rearrangement uses TRBV27 and TRBJ1-5, with 9 bases lining up with TRBD1. CDR1 MNHEY and CDR2 SMNVEV come from the germline V gene (reference sequence). The CDR3 is 14 residues long. V dropped 3 bases and J dropped 4; count of bases not matched to a gene: 1. CDR3 DNA: TGTGCCAGCAGTTTTGGACAGGGGAATCAGCCCCAGCATTTT. This sequence encodes CASSFGQGNQPQHF.

The chain joins TRBV6-1 to TRBJ2-5; 8 bases match TRBD2. The last part of the DNA fits TRBJ2-7 better; the J call may be wrong. CDR1 and CDR2 from the germline V gene are MNHNS and SASEGT. CDR3 length equals 15 residues. CDR3 sequence (DNA): TGTGCCAGCAGAACCCCCATAGCGGGGTCATACGAGCAGTACTTC. Translated: CASRTPIAGSYEQYF.